A single sample is the source of the 20 T cell receptor beta chains below, sequenced in a study of blood T cells in healthy people across ages. Combining a sample-barcoded 5' primer with a J-beta primer mix, a second PCR ran for about 7 to 12 cycles. TCRdb re-derived calls from the 5' RACE reads in MiXCR, one entry per CDR3 protein. Among 1.5 million to 1.8 million distinct CDR3 sequences, roughly 43% were seen once, and the ten largest hold approximately 4%. The sequencing input was blood. The receptors were gathered from a woman aged 18-30 years in good health.

The genes are TRBV5-1 and TRBJ2-3, with 8 bases lining up with TRBD1. J gave up 2 bases and V 0 bases, and 2 bases lay outside the gene matches. This CDR3 has 15 amino acids. Germline V gives CDR1 SGHRS, CDR2 YFSETQ. CDR3 coding DNA: TGCGCCAGCAGCTTGGACAGGGGGTACACAGATACGCAGTATTTT. This translates into CASSLDRGYTDTQYF.

In the case of this clonotype: Since a much larger clone is just one base distant, this may be a read error. This chain uses TRBV6-5 with TRBJ2-5; 10 bases align to TRBD1. The germline CDR1 and CDR2 sequences are MNHEY and SVGAGI. J gave up 11 bases and V 2 bases, and 11 bases lay outside the gene matches. This CDR3 spans 15 amino acids. The CDR3 reads CASSYGTGAANEQYF. The CDR3 nucleotides are TGTGCCAGCAGTTACGGGACAGGGGCCGCCAATGAGCAGTACTTC.

This clonotype was found a few times. The chain couples TRBV24-1 to TRBJ2-5, with TRBD2 matching 9 bases. The J call may be mistaken, given a closer DNA end match to TRBJ2-7. The CDR3 is 14 residues long. Germline V gives CDR1 KGHDR, CDR2 SFDVKD. CDR3 loop: CATSDRSGRNEQYF. The CDR3 DNA follows: TGTGCCACCAGTGACAGGAGCGGGAGGAACGAGCAGTACTTC.

This clonotype was detected only a few times. The chain links TRBV6-5 to TRBJ1-1, with D unclear. V shed 0 bases and J shed 3 bases, with 5 bases lying between them. The CDR3 loop spans 13 amino acids. Germline V gives CDR1 MNHEY, CDR2 SVGAGI. CDR3 bases: TGTGCCAGCAGTTACTCCCCGGACACTGAAGCTTTCTTT. Translating it yields CASSYSPDTEAFF.

The table lists this clonotype with a few counts. The CDR3 loop reads CASSSSGQTYEQYF. DNA of the CDR3: TGTGCCAGCAGTTCCTCGGGACAGACCTACGAGCAGTACTTC. The V gene is TRBV6-6, the J gene TRBJ2-7; 7 bases fit TRBD1. The CDR3 runs 14 residues. V lost 4 bases, J lost 2 bases, and 5 bases stayed unmatched. From germline, CDR1 is MNHNY and CDR2 SVGAGI (reference sequence).

The chain couples TRBV21-1 to TRBJ2-2. TRBV21-1 is a pseudogene segment. The CDR3 has 16 residues. DNA for the CDR3: TGTGCCAGCAGCCCATTGCAACGAGGTCCCACCGGGGAGCTGTTTTTT. Its protein product is CASSPLQRGPTGELFF.

The chain has TRBV20-1 and TRBJ2-5; TRBD2 agrees at 10 bases. The CDR3 loop spans 13 amino acids. The trim removed 6 bases at V and 11 bases at J, leaving 12 bases unmatched. The germline V gene encodes CDR1 DFQATT and CDR2 SNEGSKA (reference sequence). DNA of the CDR3: TGCAGTGCCATCTCTAGCGGGAGCAATGAGCAGTACTTC. The encoded protein is CSAISSGSNEQYF.

V usage is TRBV10-3 and J usage is TRBJ2-1; D call uncertain. The CDR3 runs to 14 residues. Germline lookup yields CDR1 ENHRY and CDR2 SYGVKD. V was pared by 3 bases and J by 3 bases, with 9 bases between. CDR3 in amino acids: CAISDAESYNEQFF. CDR3 nucleotides: TGTGCCATCAGTGACGCCGAGAGCTACAATGAGCAGTTCTTC.

The gene calls are TRBV3-1 and TRBJ1-2; no reliable D call. The germline V and J ends were trimmed by 7 bases and 6 bases, with 12 bases remaining between them. The germline V gene has CDR1 LGHDT and CDR2 YNNKEL (reference sequence). This CDR3 is 12 amino acids long. CDR3 residues: CASTHGDHGYTF. CDR3 DNA sequence: TGTGCCAGCACCCATGGGGATCATGGCTACACCTTC.

The chain employs TRBV9 and TRBJ2-3, with D maybe TRBD2 (5 bases). V was shortened by 0 bases and J by 5 bases, with 13 bases between the two germline ends. Looked up from germline, CDR1 is SGDLS and CDR2 is YYNGEE. This CDR3 comprises 15 residues. The CDR3 spells CASSVAGSRIDTQYF. The DNA for the CDR3 is TGTGCCAGCAGCGTAGCGGGGTCGCGAATAGATACGCAGTATTTT.

Comment on this clonotype: Just one base apart from a much larger clone, this may be a read error. This chain uses TRBV6-6 with TRBJ1-2, with a tentative D call TRBD1 (6 bases). There are 16 residues in the CDR3. Germline assignment: CDR1 MNHNY and CDR2 SVGAGI (reference sequence). As DNA, the CDR3 is TGTGCCAGCTTCGCCGCAGGGGATTGGGCTAACTATGGCCACACCTTC. Its protein is CASFAAGDWANYGHTF.

The rearrangement links TRBV29-1 to TRBJ2-2, with D unclear. This CDR3 has 11 residues. V lost 7 bases and J lost 3, with 6 bases in between. Germline V gives CDR1 SQVTM, CDR2 ANQGSEA. CDR3 amino acids: CSALDTGELFF. The DNA of the CDR3 is TGCAGCGCCCTTGACACCGGGGAGCTGTTTTTT.

The V gene is TRBV2, the J gene TRBJ2-5; the D gene could be TRBD1 or TRBD2 (5 bases each). CDR3 size: 13 residues. Germline V gene sequence: CDR1 SNHLY, CDR2 FYNNEI. The germline V and J ends were trimmed by 2 bases and 7 bases, with 11 bases remaining between them. CDR3 DNA sequence: TGTGCCAGCAGTGAAACCAGGGCGGGGACCCAGTACTTC. Translation: CASSETRAGTQYF.

This chain joins TRBV7-2 and TRBJ1-2; 9 bases match TRBD1. CDR1 and CDR2 from the germline V gene are SGHTA and FQGNSA. V lost 1 base, J lost 2 bases, and 11 bases stayed unmatched. The CDR3 totals 18 residues. The CDR3 nucleotides are TGTGCCAGCAGCTTAGAGTCTTGGGGACAGGGAACAAACTATGGCTACACCTTC. It translates to CASSLESWGQGTNYGYTF.

The chain employs TRBV7-2 and TRBJ2-5, with D maybe TRBD2 (6 bases). TRBJ2-7 matches the DNA end more closely, so the J call is doubtful. The CDR3 runs to 15 residues. CDR1 and CDR2 from the germline V gene are SGHTA and FQGNSA. CDR3 sequence reads: CASSLIGGDSYEQYF. DNA for the CDR3: TGTGCCAGCAGCTTAATTGGCGGGGACTCCTACGAGCAGTACTTC.

The genes are TRBV14 and TRBJ2-2; 7 positions agree with TRBD2. The J segment lost 4 bases and the V segment lost 2 bases, leaving 10 bases of the junction unmatched. This CDR3 contains 17 residues. The germline CDR1 and CDR2 sequences are SGHDN and FVKESK. CDR3: CASSQLAGTTGTGELFF. The DNA of the CDR3 is TGTGCCAGCAGCCAATTAGCAGGGACTACCGGCACCGGGGAGCTGTTTTTT.

CDR3 sequence: CASSAHASTDTQYF. DNA of the CDR3: TGTGCCAGCAGCGCTCACGCTAGCACAGATACGCAGTATTTT. The chain joins TRBV9 to TRBJ2-3; no clear D. The V end lost 3 bases, the J end lost 0 bases, and 8 bases lay between the germline ends. The germline gives CDR1 SGDLS, CDR2 YYNGEE. The CDR3 extends over 14 amino acids.

Notes on this clonotype: A junction end diverges from the germline sequence, so it may reflect a read error. The chain recombines TRBV7-9 with TRBJ1-1; 10 bases are shared with TRBD1. The CDR3 consists of 16 residues. Germline CDR1 and CDR2: SEHNR and FQNEAQ (reference sequence). Written as DNA, the CDR3 is TGTGCCAGAAGCTCCTTTGGACAGGGGGTACGGACTGAAGCTTTCTTT. Encoded protein: CARSSFGQGVRTEAFF.

This clonotype was counted a few times. The chain combines TRBV4-1 with TRBJ2-7; unclear D gene. Deletions cut 3 bases from V and 0 bases from J, with 9 bases between. Germline V gives CDR1 MGHRA, CDR2 YSYEKL. There are 14 residues in the CDR3. CDR3 in DNA: TGCGCCAGCAGCCAGGCAAGGAGCTCCTACGAGCAGTACTTC. Translated, it gives CASSQARSSYEQYF.

This clonotype came up a few times. This chain joins TRBV12-3 or TRBV12-4 and TRBJ1-5; perhaps TRBD1 as D (5 bases). Trimming removed 0 bases from V and 7 bases from J, with 10 bases in between. The CDR3 totals 14 residues. This CDR3 is CASSLAGHLQPQHF. In DNA form, the CDR3 reads TGTGCCAGCAGTTTAGCTGGACATCTACAGCCCCAGCATTTT.